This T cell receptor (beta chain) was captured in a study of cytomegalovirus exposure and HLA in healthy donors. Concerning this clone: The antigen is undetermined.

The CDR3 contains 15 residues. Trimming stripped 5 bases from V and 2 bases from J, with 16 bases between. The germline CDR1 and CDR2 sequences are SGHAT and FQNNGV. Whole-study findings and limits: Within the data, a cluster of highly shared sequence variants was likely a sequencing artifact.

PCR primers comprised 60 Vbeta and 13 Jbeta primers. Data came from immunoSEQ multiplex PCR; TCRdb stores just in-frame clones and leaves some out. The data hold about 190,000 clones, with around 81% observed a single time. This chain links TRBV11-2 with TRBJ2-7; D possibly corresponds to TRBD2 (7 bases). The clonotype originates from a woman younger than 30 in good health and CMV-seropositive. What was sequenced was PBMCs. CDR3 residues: CASSLWAGATYEQYF. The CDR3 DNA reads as TGTGCCAGCAGCCTCTGGGCGGGGGCTACCTACGAGCAGTACTTC.